This T cell receptor (beta chain) was documented in a study of prognosis after radiotherapy for stage I lung cancer. Study information: Nobody among the patients got concurrent therapy with stereotactic body radiotherapy. The study's findings and limits: Frequencies of TRBV and TRBJ gene use reportedly varied by whether patients had metastases.

A word on this clonotype: Its antigen is not identified.

CDR3 of TCR beta was amplified from genomic DNA via a two-round multiplex PCR. First-round PCR, the initial amplification, used primers specific to each TRBV and TRBJ gene. TCRdb passed the multiplex PCR reads through MiXCR, listing each CDR3 protein once. The repertoire has 8,500 or so distinct CDR3 sequences, approximately 60% of them found once; the top ten carry roughly 20%. Germline V gene sequence: CDR1 MNHEY, CDR2 SVGEGT. This CDR3 contains 17 residues. V was pared by 4 bases and J by 9 bases, with 25 bases between. This clonotype originated in a donor aged 50 or older with non-small cell lung cancer. The chain uses TRBV6-2 or TRBV6-3 and TRBJ1-5; the D gene is possibly TRBD1 (5 bases). The sequencing here drew on PBMCs, taken before or after stereotactic body radiation therapy (not recorded which). The chain's CDR3 is CASSSVGGSDIAGPQHF. The DNA of the CDR3 is TGTGCCAGCAGTTCTGTCGGGGGGTCGGATATCGCGGGGCCCCAGCATTTT.